A single sample is the source of the 30 T cell receptor beta chains below, sequenced in a study of identical twins. TCRdb processed the 5' RACE reads anew with MiXCR; each CDR3 protein has one entry. Here the sample spans under 500,000 distinct CDR3 sequences, about 13% being singletons. This same sample was also part of a study on yellow fever vaccine responses in identical twins.

The sample comprised CD4+ T cells sorted from blood. The source of these receptors is a woman aged 18-30 years in good health.

Points on this clonotype: A read error may explain this, as a much larger clone is one base away. No conserved phenylalanine or tryptophan ends this CDR3, so it is likely a read error. The CDR3 here is CASRNPLADTNTGELFS. In DNA form, the CDR3 reads TGTGCCAGCAGAAACCCCCTAGCGGACACGAACACCGGGGAGCTGTTTTCT. The J gene is TRBJ2-2, the V gene TRBV12-3 or TRBV12-4, with 7 bases matching TRBD2. The V gene end was trimmed by 6 bases and the J gene end by 0 bases; junction bases not matched to a gene: 10. The CDR3 consists of 17 residues.

The chain carries TRBV9 and TRBJ2-1; D is possibly TRBD1 (6 bases). The CDR3 is made up of 15 amino acids. From germline, CDR1 is SGDLS and CDR2 YYNGEE. V shed 2 bases and J shed 4 bases, with 13 bases lying between them. This chain's CDR3 is CASSVGATGYNEQFF. The CDR3 DNA reads as TGTGCCAGCAGCGTGGGGGCGACGGGGTACAATGAGCAGTTCTTC.

V usage is TRBV3-1 and J usage is TRBJ2-3; D call uncertain. From germline, CDR1 is LGHDT and CDR2 YNNKEL (reference sequence). The V gene lost 4 bases and the J gene lost 4 bases, with 12 bases spanning the gap. The length of the CDR3 is 14 residues. Here the CDR3 DNA reads TGTGCCAGCAGCCTAGAAATGCCATCAGATACGCAGTATTTT. This sequence encodes CASSLEMPSDTQYF.

This clonotype has a handful of counts. V gene TRBV5-1 combines with J gene TRBJ1-1; D is ambiguous. Germline loops: CDR1 SGHRS, CDR2 YFSETQ. This CDR3 contains 16 residues. V lost 0 bases and J 1 base, leaving 13 bases between the germline ends. The CDR3 loop is CASSLDFVQRNTEAFF. CDR3 coding DNA: TGCGCCAGCAGCTTGGATTTCGTACAGAGGAACACTGAAGCTTTCTTT.

Many counts were recorded for this clonotype. The chain carries TRBV29-1 and TRBJ2-5; possibly TRBD1 or TRBD2 for D (5 bases each). Germline values: CDR1 SQVTM, CDR2 ANQGSEA. This CDR3 spans 14 amino acids. The V end lost 4 bases, the J end lost 0 bases, and 12 bases lay between the germline ends. This chain's CDR3 is CSVAGTVDQETQYF. The CDR3 DNA reads as TGCAGCGTTGCTGGGACCGTGGACCAAGAGACCCAGTACTTC.

This chain links TRBV20-1 with TRBJ2-7; D perhaps matches TRBD1 (6 bases). Germline V lookup: CDR1 DFQATT, CDR2 SNEGSKA (reference sequence). CDR3 length equals 15 residues. V shed 0 bases and J shed 6 bases, with 18 bases lying between them. This chain's CDR3 is CSAREARGNLAEQYF. The CDR3 DNA sequence: TGCAGTGCTAGAGAGGCCAGGGGAAACCTAGCCGAGCAGTACTTC.

This clonotype was detected a few times. The CDR3 nucleotides read TGTGCCAGCAGCTTAAGGTGGGGGGCTCCCTACAATGAGCAGTTCTTC. Translation: CASSLRWGAPYNEQFF. The rearrangement joins TRBV7-3 to TRBJ2-1; D possibly uses TRBD1 or TRBD2 (6 bases each). Per the germline V gene, CDR1 is SGHTA and CDR2 is FQGTGA. The CDR3 loop spans 16 amino acids. Trimming removed 1 base at V and 2 bases at J, with 12 bases between. Drawing the rest from reference TRBV7-3 and TRBJ2-1, the complete variable domain is GAGVSQTPSNKVTEKGKYVELRCDPISGHTALYWYRQSLGQGPEFLIYFQGTGAADDSGLPNDRFFAVRPEGSVSTLKIQRTERGDSAVYLCASSLRWGAPYNEQFFGPGTRLTVL.

This clonotype was seen only a few times. The rearrangement links TRBV28 to TRBJ2-7; D may be TRBD1 (6 bases). This CDR3 contains 13 residues. V was pared by 10 bases and J by 0 bases, with 13 bases between. CDR1 and CDR2 (germline): MDHEN, SYDVKM. CDR3 sequence: CAILDSSSYEQYF. CDR3 DNA: TGTGCCATCTTGGACAGTAGCTCCTACGAGCAGTACTTC.

This clonotype was picked up a small number of times. This rearrangement joins TRBV20-1 to TRBJ1-2; 7 bases align to TRBD1. Germline lookup yields CDR1 DFQATT and CDR2 SNEGSKA (reference sequence). The V and J ends lost 4 bases and 4 bases, in that order; junction bases with no gene match: 3. CDR3 length: 12 amino acids. The DNA for the CDR3 is TGCAGTGCTATGGGACAGCGCTATGGCTACACCTTC. Translating gives CSAMGQRYGYTF.

The sample holds a few counts of this clonotype. The CDR3, as DNA: TGTGCCAGCAGCTCGACTGGACTTCCTCGGCAGTACTTC. Encoded protein: CASSSTGLPRQYF. This chain links TRBV7-2 with TRBJ2-7; the D gene is possibly TRBD2 (5 bases). The germline V and J ends were trimmed by 4 bases and 9 bases, with 16 bases remaining between them. CDR3 length: 13 residues. CDR1 and CDR2 (germline): SGHTA, FQGNSA.

This clonotype occurred a few times. This chain joins TRBV3-1 and TRBJ2-2, with 12 positions matching TRBD2. CDR3 size: 16 residues. Germline trimming cut 4 bases from V and 4 bases from J; bases unmatched to any gene: 4. CDR1 and CDR2 from the germline V gene are LGHDT and YNNKEL (reference sequence). CDR3 sequence reads: CASSLRTSGATGELFF. DNA of the CDR3: TGTGCCAGCAGCCTACGGACTAGCGGGGCCACCGGGGAGCTGTTTTTT.

This clonotype was picked up many times. The gene calls are TRBV11-2 and TRBJ2-5; 14 bases agree with TRBD2. After removal of 4 bases from V and 5 bases from J, the junction contained 6 bases not matched to a gene. This CDR3 region has 16 residues. Germline V gene sequence: CDR1 SGHAT, CDR2 FQNNGV. The CDR3 nucleotides read TGTGCCAGCAGCTCCGGGACTAGCGGGAGTCGGGAGACCCAGTACTTC. It encodes CASSSGTSGSRETQYF.

The V call is TRBV24-1, the J call TRBJ1-2, with D maybe TRBD1 (6 bases). V lost 1 base, J lost 8 bases, and 13 bases lay in between. Germline lookup yields CDR1 KGHDR and CDR2 SFDVKD. The CDR3 totals 14 residues. Here the CDR3 DNA reads TGTGCCACCAGTGATTTCCCACAGGGAGCCGGCTACACCTTC. As protein: CATSDFPQGAGYTF.

The rearrangement links TRBV18 to TRBJ2-7; the D gene is possibly TRBD2 (5 bases). The CDR3 totals 15 residues. Germline lookup yields CDR1 KGHSH and CDR2 LQKENI. Trimming removed 5 bases from V and 2 bases from J, with 16 bases in between. The CDR3 here is CASSEAHGKAYEQYF. As DNA, the CDR3 is TGTGCCAGCTCAGAAGCCCACGGGAAGGCCTACGAGCAGTACTTC.

The gene calls are TRBV5-1 and TRBJ1-6, with 7 bases identical to TRBD1. The CDR3 covers 15 residues. J was trimmed by 7 bases and V by 0 bases; bases with no gene match: 4. Per the germline V gene, CDR1 is SGHRS and CDR2 is YFSETQ. CDR3 nucleotide sequence: TGCGCCAGCAGCTTGGGACAGGGCAACAATTCACCCCTCCACTTT. Translating gives CASSLGQGNNSPLHF. The entire variable domain, with the rest obtained from reference TRBV5-1 and TRBJ1-6, is as follows: KAGVTQTPRYLIKTRGQQVTLSCSPISGHRSVSWYQQTPGQGLQFLFEYFSETQRNKGNFPGRFSGRQFSNSRSEMNVSTLELGDSALYLCASSLGQGNNSPLHFGNGTRLTVT.

This sequence joins TRBV12-3 or TRBV12-4 and TRBJ1-5; D is undetermined. Trimming shortened V by 1 base and J by 11 bases, and 9 bases separated the two germline ends. This CDR3 is built from 12 residues. CDR3 in DNA: TGTGCCAGCAGTTTAGGACCTGGGGCCCAGCATTTT. As protein: CASSLGPGAQHF.

This clonotype was picked up a small number of times. The chain joins TRBV29-1 to TRBJ2-3; D is ambiguous. Between the trimmed V and J ends, which lost 7 bases and 0 bases, there was a span of 8 bases. Per germline, CDR1 SQVTM and CDR2 ANQGSEA. The CDR3 is made up of 12 amino acids. As DNA, the CDR3 is TGCAGCGCTTCGTCAAGCACAGATACGCAGTATTTT. It encodes CSASSSTDTQYF.

In DNA form, the CDR3 reads TGTGCCAGCAGTGATGTCCCGGGACAGGGTTTCTTC. This encodes CASSDVPGQGFF. V gene TRBV25-1 combines with J gene TRBJ2-1; TRBD1 aligns across 9 bases. The length of the CDR3 is 12 residues. The V gene end was trimmed by 3 bases and the J gene end by 16 bases; junction bases not matched to a gene: 7. CDR1 and CDR2 (germline): MGHDK, SYGVNS.

This clonotype was counted a few times. CDR3 region: CSASRAAGDTQYF. For the CDR3, the DNA is TGCAGTGCTAGCAGGGCGGCTGGAGATACGCAGTATTTT. This rearrangement joins TRBV20-1 to TRBJ2-3; weak D call: TRBD1 (5 bases). The V gene's germline CDR1 is DFQATT and CDR2 SNEGSKA (reference sequence). The V end was cut by 3 bases, the J end by 5 bases, with 12 bases between. This CDR3 comprises 13 residues.

The chain has TRBV3-1 and TRBJ2-5; the match to TRBD1 covers 9 bases. The CDR3 sequence is 14 residues long. Germline CDR1 LGHDT, CDR2 YNNKEL (reference sequence). Trimming removed 5 bases from V and 3 bases from J; junction bases left unmatched: 4. CDR3 sequence: CASSRGQGKETQYF. The CDR3, as DNA: TGTGCCAGCAGCAGAGGACAGGGGAAAGAGACCCAGTACTTC.

In the case of this clonotype: Just one base apart from a much larger clone, this may be a read error. V usage is TRBV2 and J usage is TRBJ2-3; either TRBD1 or TRBD2 may fit D (5 bases each). The CDR3 length is 13 residues. The V end lost 8 bases, the J end lost 11 bases, and 20 bases lay between the germline ends. Per the germline V gene, CDR1 is SNHLY and CDR2 is FYNNEI. The CDR3 loop reads CASGKDRGHRQYF. The CDR3 region has the DNA TGTGCCAGCGGGAAGGATCGGGGCCATAGGCAGTATTTT.

The chain uses TRBV15 and TRBJ2-5, with a weak D call TRBD1 (5 bases). Trimming took off 0 bases at V and 5 bases at J, with 16 bases between the two ends. The V gene's germline CDR1 is LNHNV and CDR2 YYDKDF (reference sequence). The CDR3 is 16 residues long. This chain's CDR3 is CATSRDQGPGGETQYF. Here the CDR3 DNA reads TGTGCCACCAGCAGAGATCAGGGCCCCGGTGGGGAGACCCAGTACTTC.

The genes are TRBV20-1 and TRBJ1-2; 7 nucleotides agree with TRBD1. This CDR3 region has 14 residues. Germline trimming cut 8 bases from V and 1 base from J; bases unmatched to any gene: 10. Per the germline V gene, CDR1 is DFQATT and CDR2 is SNEGSKA (reference sequence). DNA of the CDR3: TGCAGTCCCGCACTGACAGGGAATAACTATGGCTACACCTTC. It specifies CSPALTGNNYGYTF.

This clonotype was seen a handful of times. V usage is TRBV12-3 or TRBV12-4 and J usage is TRBJ2-1; D may be TRBD1 or TRBD2 (5 bases each). The CDR3 runs 17 residues. The V and J ends lost 2 bases and 0 bases respectively, with 14 bases between them. CDR3: CASSLIRDVSSYNEQFF. The CDR3 DNA reads TGTGCCAGCAGTTTAATAAGGGACGTCTCCTCCTACAATGAGCAGTTCTTC.

The chain carries TRBV15 and TRBJ2-7, with 10 bases identical to TRBD1. The CDR3 spans 16 residues. Germline loops: CDR1 LNHNV, CDR2 YYDKDF (reference sequence). V dropped 2 bases and J dropped 7; count of bases not matched to a gene: 11. DNA of the CDR3: TGTGCCACCAGCAGACCCTCCGGGACAGGGGTCGTTGAGCAGTACTTC. This translates into CATSRPSGTGVVEQYF.

This clonotype has a count of ten or more. This chain links TRBV29-1 with TRBJ2-1; no clear D gene. Germline values: CDR1 SQVTM, CDR2 ANQGSEA. Trimming left V 6 bases short and J 4 bases short, with 7 bases between. This CDR3 is built from 11 residues. CDR3 nucleotide sequence: TGCAGCGTACCCGTATACAATGAGCAGTTCTTC. Encoded protein: CSVPVYNEQFF.

This clonotype was found a few times. The J gene is TRBJ2-1, the V gene TRBV28, with TRBD2 matching over 8 bases. This CDR3 spans 13 amino acids. Germline CDR1 MDHEN, CDR2 SYDVKM. V dropped 6 bases and J dropped 7; count of bases not matched to a gene: 5. DNA for the CDR3: TGTGCCAGCAGCCCGCGGGGGGCAAATGAGCAGTTCTTC. This translates into CASSPRGANEQFF.

This chain links TRBV7-9 with TRBJ2-5; 7 bases fit TRBD1. Germline V gene data show CDR1 as SEHNR and CDR2 as FQNEAQ (reference sequence). This CDR3 region has 16 residues. With V trimmed by 3 bases and J by 1 base, 8 bases remained unmatched. Here the CDR3 reads CASSLTGLGAQETQYF. Here the CDR3 DNA reads TGTGCCAGCAGCTTGACAGGGCTAGGGGCCCAAGAGACCCAGTACTTC.

This clonotype showed up just a few times. The chain links TRBV7-9 to TRBJ2-7; a possible D gene is TRBD1 (5 bases). Germline loops: CDR1 SEHNR, CDR2 FQNEAQ (reference sequence). CDR3 length: 12 residues. The ends were cut back, 4 bases at V and 6 bases at J, with 10 bases in the middle. CDR3 amino acids: CASSSTVFEQYF. The CDR3 region has the DNA TGTGCCAGCAGCTCGACAGTCTTCGAGCAGTACTTC. Full variable domain (missing parts from reference TRBV7-9 and TRBJ2-7): DTGVSQNPRHKITKRGQNVTFRCDPISEHNRLYWYRQTLGQGPEFLTYFQNEAQLEKSRLLSDRFSAERPKGSFSTLEIQRTEQGDSAMYLCASSSTVFEQYFGPGTRLTVT.

The table lists this clonotype with a few counts. The chain uses TRBV5-1 and TRBJ2-1, with 10 nucleotides matching TRBD1. CDR3 length equals 15 residues. Trimming cost V 4 bases and J 8 bases; bases outside gene matches: 9. Per germline, CDR1 SGHRS and CDR2 YFSETQ. The CDR3 sequence: CASSTPGTGDDEQFF. In DNA form, the CDR3 reads TGCGCCAGCAGCACCCCCGGGACAGGGGACGATGAGCAGTTCTTC.